This TCR beta chain was obtained from a study of T cells after posttransplantation cyclophosphamide. Many counts were recorded for this clone. V lost 4 bases and J lost 3, with 14 bases in between. The germline V gene encodes CDR1 SGHRS and CDR2 YFSETQ. CDR3 size: 15 residues. Data came from immunoSEQ multiplex PCR; TCRdb stores just in-frame clones and leaves some out. This sample has 42,000 or so clones, each found more than once. Input material: PBMCs. The source is a woman aged 45-65 years in good health and a related stem cell transplant donor. This rearrangement joins TRBV5-1 to TRBJ1-5; perhaps TRBD1 as D (5 bases). In DNA form, the CDR3 reads TGCGCCAGCAGCCCAGTCATGGGGCCCAATCAGCCCCAGCATTTT. Residues: CASSPVMGPNQPQHF.